This T cell receptor beta chain was observed in a study of T cell repertoires in cytomegalovirus infection. Overall study results and limits: Pooled public TCR beta family frequency picked out CMV carriers with the relevant HLA. The response measured ex vivo was dominated by TCR beta clonotypes (HLA-C-restricted and CMV-specific).

TCRdb used MiXCR to reprocess the reads, holding one entry per CDR3 protein. The sample has over 450,000 distinct CDR3 sequences, 10% to 12% seen once. This clonotype was observed a few times. As yet, its antigen is unknown. V shed 7 bases, J shed 2 bases, and the junction held 8 bases outside the gene matches. Germline lookup yields CDR1 MDHEN and CDR2 SYDVKM. CDR3 length: 15 amino acids. The J gene is TRBJ2-1, the V gene TRBV28, with TRBD2 matching 7 bases. Material for sequencing was PBMCs. This sequence originates from a human donor in good health (CMV status not recorded). Some clones in this sample may be carry-over from other donors' samples. The CDR3 DNA is TGTGCCAGCACCCCGGGGAGGGGACCCTACAATGAGCAGTTCTTC. Amino acids: CASTPGRGPYNEQFF.